The 27 T cell receptor beta chains below were found in one sample sequenced in a study of T cells in Graves' hyperthyroidism and ophthalmopathy. Amplified TCR beta CDR3 regions came from RNA transcripts. The study used the HTBI primer set for a first-round RT-PCR of the TCR CDR3. MiXCR, run by TCRdb on the multiplex PCR reads, gives a single entry per CDR3 protein. This table holds hundreds of thousands of distinct CDR3 sequences, less than 25% found once. The sample consisted of blood. The origin of the receptors is a woman aged 25-40 years with Graves' ophthalmopathy.

This chain uses TRBV27 with TRBJ2-6; D could derive from TRBD1 or TRBD2 (7 bases each). The CDR3 extends over 22 amino acids. Germline assignment: CDR1 MNHEY and CDR2 SMNVEV (reference sequence). Trimming cost V 2 bases and J 1 base, with 27 bases left between them. The CDR3 DNA sequence: TGTGCCAGCAGTTTAATTCGGGGGAGGGACAGACCTTACGGTTCTGGGGCCAACGTCCTGACTTTC. Translated: CASSLIRGRDRPYGSGANVLTF.

The chain uses TRBV12-3 or TRBV12-4 and TRBJ2-3; possibly TRBD2 for D (7 bases). V was trimmed by 4 bases and J by 1 base, leaving 15 bases between them. This CDR3 spans 16 amino acids. CDR3 DNA: TGTGCCAGCAGTTGGCAAGGGGGGGGAGGCACAGATACGCAGTATTTT. Encoded protein: CASSWQGGGGTDTQYF.

This clonotype was seen ten or more times. The J gene is TRBJ1-2, the V gene TRBV4-1; D may be TRBD1 (5 bases). V gave up 0 bases and J gave up 9 bases, with 14 bases separating them. Per the germline V gene, CDR1 is MGHRA and CDR2 is YSYEKL. The CDR3 length is 14 residues. The CDR3 loop is CASSQEGQGGSYTF. The CDR3 bases are TGCGCCAGCAGCCAAGAGGGGCAGGGTGGAAGCTACACCTTC.

This clonotype was counted many times. The rearrangement joins TRBV6-1 to TRBJ1-2, with D possibly TRBD1 on 5 matching bases. With 7 bases removed from V and 12 bases from J, the gap between germline ends came to 21 bases. The CDR3 has 13 residues. Looked up from germline, CDR1 is MNHNS and CDR2 is SASEGT. This chain's CDR3 is CASTAGPDLEDTF. The CDR3 coding sequence is TGTGCCAGCACGGCAGGGCCTGATTTGGAGGACACCTTC.

The genes are TRBV28 and TRBJ2-7; TRBD2 might be the D (5 bases). V was cut by 7 bases and J by 4 bases, with 20 bases left in between. CDR1 is MDHEN and CDR2 is SYDVKM in the germline V gene. The CDR3 contains 15 residues. CDR3 region: CASIGETFGDYEQYF. In nucleotides, the CDR3 is TGTGCCAGCATCGGCGAGACATTCGGGGATTACGAGCAGTACTTC.

This clonotype was seen repeatedly, ten times or more. V and J are TRBV29-1 and TRBJ1-1; TRBD1 matches at 7 bases. In germline, CDR1 is SQVTM, CDR2 ANQGSEA. The CDR3 totals 15 residues. J was trimmed by 1 base and V by 3 bases; bases with no gene match: 8. The CDR3, as DNA: TGCAGCGTTGATGGGACAGTGGCCGAGAACACTGAAGCTTTCTTT. Its translation: CSVDGTVAENTEAFF.

This clonotype has just a few counts. The V gene is TRBV18, the J gene TRBJ1-2, with D unresolved. This CDR3 spans 16 amino acids. Trimming took off 3 bases at V and 6 bases at J, with 20 bases between the two ends. Per germline, CDR1 KGHSH and CDR2 LQKENI. For the CDR3, the DNA is TGTGCCAGCTCACCGGGCTCATCGAGGGTGGCGGATGGCTACACCTTC. Translating gives CASSPGSSRVADGYTF.

The gene calls are TRBV5-1 and TRBJ1-5; the D gene is possibly TRBD1 (5 bases). Between the trimmed V and J ends, which lost 0 bases and 4 bases, there was a span of 11 bases. The CDR3 spans 15 residues. CDR1 and CDR2 (germline): SGHRS, YFSETQ. CDR3 amino acids: CASSLDGANNQPQHF. CDR3 bases: TGCGCCAGCAGCTTGGATGGGGCGAATAATCAGCCCCAGCATTTT.

This clonotype was seen a few times. The V call is TRBV12-3 or TRBV12-4, the J call TRBJ1-1; 9 positions match TRBD1. Trimming cost V 6 bases and J 5 bases; bases outside gene matches: 4. The CDR3 is 13 amino acids. CDR3 sequence (DNA): TGTGCCAGCAGGCGGGGACAGGGTACTGAAGCTTTCTTT. The encoded protein is CASRRGQGTEAFF.

The chain has TRBV27 and TRBJ1-6; unclear D gene. The germline CDR1 and CDR2 sequences are MNHEY and SMNVEV (reference sequence). The CDR3 runs to 14 residues. The V gene lost 4 bases and the J gene lost 6 bases, with 10 bases spanning the gap. This CDR3 is CASSWRVANSPLHF. The CDR3 nucleotides are TGTGCCAGCAGTTGGAGGGTAGCTAATTCACCCCTCCACTTT.

This rearrangement joins TRBV11-3 to TRBJ2-5; unclear D gene. CDR3 length: 13 residues. V lost 5 bases, J lost 5 bases, and 12 bases lay in between. Germline CDR1 SGHNT, CDR2 YENEEA. CDR3 sequence: CASSGTAVETQYF. In DNA form, the CDR3 reads TGTGCCAGCAGCGGAACCGCCGTGGAGACCCAGTACTTC.

This clonotype was observed a handful of times. V is TRBV18 and J is TRBJ1-6, with D possibly matching TRBD1 (5 bases). The germline gives CDR1 KGHSH, CDR2 LQKENI. This CDR3 spans 17 amino acids. Trimming took off 3 bases at V and 5 bases at J, with 17 bases between the two ends. The CDR3 protein is CASSPGSDSSNNSPLHF. CDR3 coding DNA: TGTGCCAGCTCACCGGGTTCCGACAGTTCGAATAATTCACCCCTCCACTTT.

To note about this clonotype: The final CDR3 position lacks the conserved phenylalanine or tryptophan, pointing to a likely read error. This chain joins TRBV12-3 or TRBV12-4 and TRBJ2-1, with TRBD2 as a possible D gene (5 bases). V lost 6 bases and J lost 4, with 16 bases in between. This CDR3 has 15 amino acids. The CDR3: CASSAGRRGYNEQFL. The CDR3 nucleotides read TGTGCCAGCAGCGCTGGCCGACGGGGTTACAATGAGCAGTTCCTC.

In its sample, this clonotype was seen many times. The chain is built from TRBV18 and TRBJ2-7; a possible D gene is TRBD2 (5 bases). CDR3 length: 12 amino acids. Trimming took 6 bases from V and 2 from J, leaving 8 bases between them. Germline CDR1 and CDR2: KGHSH and LQKENI. In DNA form, the CDR3 reads TGTGCCAGCTCTCAGACTACCTACGAGCAGTACTTC. It is translated as CASSQTTYEQYF.

This clonotype was counted at least ten times. The J gene is TRBJ1-2, the V gene TRBV6-5, with TRBD1 matching 7 bases. With V trimmed by 2 bases and J by 5 bases, 14 bases remained unmatched. This CDR3 region has 17 residues. CDR1 and CDR2 (germline): MNHEY, SVGAGI. In nucleotides, the CDR3 is TGTGCCAGCAGTTACACTAACCCAGACAGGGCAGGGTATGGCTACACCTTC. It is translated as CASSYTNPDRAGYGYTF.

This clonotype was seen ten or more times. The genes are TRBV3-1 and TRBJ2-5; possibly TRBD2 for D (6 bases). V dropped 1 base and J dropped 7 bases, with 7 bases sitting between them. Per germline, CDR1 LGHDT and CDR2 YNNKEL (reference sequence). This CDR3 region has 12 residues. Written as DNA, the CDR3 is TGTGCCAGCAGCCAAGTGGAGGGGACCCAGTACTTC. This sequence encodes CASSQVEGTQYF.

This clonotype was seen only once. The chain recombines TRBV24-1 with TRBJ1-5; perhaps TRBD1 as D (5 bases). In germline, CDR1 is KGHDR, CDR2 SFDVKD. This CDR3 has 17 residues. Trimming shortened V by 1 base and J by 0 bases, and 12 bases separated the two germline ends. CDR3 residues: CATSDFAQGISNQPQHF. The CDR3 bases are TGTGCCACCAGTGATTTTGCCCAGGGTATTAGCAATCAGCCCCAGCATTTT.

This clonotype was seen ten or more times. This chain joins TRBV6-2 or TRBV6-3 and TRBJ1-2, with a possible D match to TRBD1 (5 bases). Trimming left V 6 bases short and J 8 bases short, with 13 bases between. CDR3 length equals 12 residues. CDR1 is MNHEY, CDR2 SVGEGT, per germline. Here the CDR3 reads CASRPGPAGYTF. The CDR3 nucleotides are TGTGCCAGCAGACCGGGGCCCGCGGGCTACACCTTC.

The table lists this clonotype with many counts. The chain links TRBV12-3 or TRBV12-4 to TRBJ1-1, with TRBD1 identical over 7 bases. The CDR3 covers 16 residues. Trimming at V came to 5 bases and at J to 2 bases, leaving 11 bases not matched to a gene. CDR3 sequence (DNA): TGTGCCAGCAGTCTATCCACGACAGGGTTAAACACTGAAGCTTTCTTT. It translates to CASSLSTTGLNTEAFF.

The table lists this clonotype with many counts. This rearrangement joins TRBV19 to TRBJ1-1; the match to TRBD1 covers 7 bases. Germline V gives CDR1 LNHDA, CDR2 SQIVND (reference sequence). V was clipped by 5 bases and J by 5 bases; unmatched bases: 11. This CDR3 comprises 15 residues. CDR3 sequence reads: CASSPRQGGQTEAFF. CDR3 nucleotide sequence: TGTGCCAGTAGTCCCAGACAGGGCGGACAAACTGAAGCTTTCTTT.

Many counts were recorded for this clonotype. The genes are TRBV11-1 and TRBJ2-2; a possible D gene is TRBD1 (6 bases). Trimming removed 5 bases at V and 5 bases at J, with 21 bases between. This CDR3 has 17 amino acids. The germline gives CDR1 SGHAT, CDR2 FQDESV (reference sequence). DNA for the CDR3: TGTGCCAGCAGCACCGGGACATCCGAACCGGGGACCGGGGAGCTGTTTTTT. It translates to CASSTGTSEPGTGELFF.

This clonotype has ten or more counts. The chain is built from TRBV7-2 and TRBJ1-1, with TRBD1 as a possible D gene (6 bases). CDR3 length: 14 amino acids. V shed 2 bases and J shed 10 bases, with 17 bases lying between them. Germline V gene sequence: CDR1 SGHTA, CDR2 FQGNSA. The CDR3 region is CASSLTGTSAGAFF. The CDR3 DNA sequence: TGTGCCAGCAGCTTAACAGGGACTTCTGCAGGAGCTTTCTTT.

The V call is TRBV30, the J call TRBJ1-2, with D possibly matching TRBD1 (5 bases). This CDR3 has 14 residues. Trimming stripped 0 bases from V and 7 bases from J, with 15 bases between. CDR1 is GTSNPN and CDR2 is SVGIG in the germline V gene (reference sequence). The CDR3 loop reads CAWSVTLTGGGYTF. For the CDR3, the DNA is TGTGCCTGGAGTGTAACGTTAACAGGAGGTGGCTACACCTTC.

There are a few counts of this clonotype. This clone may be a read error of a much larger clone one base away. The genes are TRBV6-1 and TRBJ1-2, with 9 bases identical to TRBD1. The CDR3 sequence is 15 residues long. Germline V gene data show CDR1 as MNHNS and CDR2 as SASEGT. V was pared by 0 bases and J by 4 bases, with 3 bases of the junction left unmatched. The CDR3 DNA follows: TGTGCCAGCAGTGAAGCGGGACAGGGCCGCTATGGCTACACCTTC. It encodes CASSEAGQGRYGYTF.

This clonotype was picked up many times. The CDR3 end shows no conserved phenylalanine or tryptophan, and so a read error is likely. This rearrangement joins TRBV11-1 to TRBJ1-2, with D possibly being TRBD1 (6 bases). V was pared by 1 base and J by 6 bases, with 6 bases between. This CDR3 has 12 residues. Looked up from germline, CDR1 is SGHAT and CDR2 is FQDESV (reference sequence). DNA for the CDR3: TGTGCCAGCAGCTTAGGGACAGATGGCTACACCCTC. This gives the protein CASSLGTDGYTL.

This clonotype was counted many times. The chain links TRBV7-8 to TRBJ2-2, with TRBD1 matching 10 bases. The CDR3 spans 16 residues. Trimming removed 6 bases from V and 4 bases from J; junction bases left unmatched: 8. Germline V gives CDR1 SGHVS, CDR2 FQNEAQ. The CDR3 bases are TGTGCCAGCAGTCTAGTCTGGACAGGGGGCACCGGGGAGCTGTTTTTT. Encoded protein: CASSLVWTGGTGELFF.

This clonotype occurred a few times. V usage is TRBV5-1 and J usage is TRBJ1-1, with a tentative D call TRBD1 (5 bases). Trimming left V 5 bases short and J 4 bases short, with 18 bases between. CDR1 and CDR2 (germline): SGHRS, YFSETQ. CDR3 length: 15 residues. Written as DNA, the CDR3 is TGCGCCAGCAGTCAACTGGCGGCAGGGAGCACTGAAGCTTTCTTT. This translates into CASSQLAAGSTEAFF.